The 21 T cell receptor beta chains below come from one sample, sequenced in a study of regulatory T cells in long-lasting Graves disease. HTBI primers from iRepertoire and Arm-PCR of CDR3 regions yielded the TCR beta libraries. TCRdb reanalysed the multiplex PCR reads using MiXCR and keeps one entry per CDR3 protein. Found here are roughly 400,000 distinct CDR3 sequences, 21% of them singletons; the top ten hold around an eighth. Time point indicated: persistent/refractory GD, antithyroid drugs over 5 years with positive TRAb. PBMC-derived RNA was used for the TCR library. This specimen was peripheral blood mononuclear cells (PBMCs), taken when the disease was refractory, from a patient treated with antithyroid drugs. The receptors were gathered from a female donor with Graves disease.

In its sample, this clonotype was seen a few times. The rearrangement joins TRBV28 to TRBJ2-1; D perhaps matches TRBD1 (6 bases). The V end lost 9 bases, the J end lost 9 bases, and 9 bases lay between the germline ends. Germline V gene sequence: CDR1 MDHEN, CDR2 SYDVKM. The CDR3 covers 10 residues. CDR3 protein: CARGQTEQFF. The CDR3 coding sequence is TGTGCCAGAGGACAGACTGAGCAGTTCTTC. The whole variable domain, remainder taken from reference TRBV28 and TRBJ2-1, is DVKVTQSSRYLVKRTGEKVFLECVQDMDHENMFWYRQDPGLGLRLIYFSYDVKMKEKGDIPEGYSVSREKKERFSLILESASTNQTSMYLCARGQTEQFFGPGTRLTVL.

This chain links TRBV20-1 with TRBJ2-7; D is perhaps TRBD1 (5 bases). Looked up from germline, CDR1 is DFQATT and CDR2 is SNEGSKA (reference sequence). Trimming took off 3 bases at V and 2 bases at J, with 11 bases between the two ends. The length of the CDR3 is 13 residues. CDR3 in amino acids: CSASHRKAYEQYF. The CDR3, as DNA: TGCAGTGCTAGCCACAGGAAAGCCTACGAGCAGTACTTC.

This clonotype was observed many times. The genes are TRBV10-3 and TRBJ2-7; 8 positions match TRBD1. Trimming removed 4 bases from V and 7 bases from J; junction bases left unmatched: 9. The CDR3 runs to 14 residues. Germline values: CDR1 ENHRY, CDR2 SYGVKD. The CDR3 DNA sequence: TGTGCCATCAGTGGGGAGACAGGGGTAGAGGAGCAGTACTTC. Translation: CAISGETGVEEQYF.

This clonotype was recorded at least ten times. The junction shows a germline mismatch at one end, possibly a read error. CDR3: CASTQPQHF. Written as DNA, the CDR3 is TGTGCCAGCACTCAGCCCCAGCATTTT. V and J are TRBV27 and TRBJ1-5; D uncertain. CDR3 length: 9 amino acids. Germline CDR1 is MNHEY and CDR2 is SMNVEV (reference sequence).

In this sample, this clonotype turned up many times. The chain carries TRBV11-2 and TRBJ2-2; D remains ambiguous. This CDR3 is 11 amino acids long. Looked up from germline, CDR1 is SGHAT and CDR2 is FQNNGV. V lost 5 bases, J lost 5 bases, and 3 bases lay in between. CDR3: CASSATGELFF. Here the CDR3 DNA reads TGTGCCAGCAGCGCGACCGGGGAGCTGTTTTTT. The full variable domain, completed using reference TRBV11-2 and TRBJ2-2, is EAGVAQSPRYKIIEKRQSVAFWCNPISGHATLYWYQQILGQGPKLLIQFQNNGVVDDSQLPKDRFSAERLKGVDSTLKIQPAKLEDSAVYLCASSATGELFFGEGSRLTVL.

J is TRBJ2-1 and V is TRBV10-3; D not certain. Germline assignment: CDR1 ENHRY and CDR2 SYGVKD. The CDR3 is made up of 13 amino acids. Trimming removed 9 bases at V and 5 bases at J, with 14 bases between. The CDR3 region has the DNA TGTGCCATTTCTGGACGAGAAGACAATGAGCAGTTCTTC. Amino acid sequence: CAISGREDNEQFF.

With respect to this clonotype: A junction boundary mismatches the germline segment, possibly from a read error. The CDR3 coding sequence is TGTACCAGCAATCTAGGGGGGACAGCCTCTAACTATGGCTACACCTTC. Amino acids: CTSNLGGTASNYGYTF. The chain is built from TRBV6-1 and TRBJ1-2; TRBD1 matches 7 bases. The CDR3 loop spans 16 amino acids. Looked up from germline, CDR1 is MNHNS and CDR2 is SASEGT.

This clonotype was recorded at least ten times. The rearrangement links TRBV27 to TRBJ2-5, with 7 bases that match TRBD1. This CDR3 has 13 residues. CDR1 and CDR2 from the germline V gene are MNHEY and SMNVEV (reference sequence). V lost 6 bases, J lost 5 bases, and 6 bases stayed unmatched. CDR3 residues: CASRRGPSETQYF. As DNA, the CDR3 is TGTGCCAGCAGAAGGGGGCCCTCGGAGACCCAGTACTTC.

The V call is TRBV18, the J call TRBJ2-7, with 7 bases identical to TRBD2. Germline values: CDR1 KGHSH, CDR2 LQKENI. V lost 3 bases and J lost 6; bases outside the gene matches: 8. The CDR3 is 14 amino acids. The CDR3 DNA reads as TGTGCCAGCTCACCCAAGGCGGGAGAGTCCGAGCAGTACTTC. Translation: CASSPKAGESEQYF. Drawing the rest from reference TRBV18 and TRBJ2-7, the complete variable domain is NAGVMQNPRHLVRRRGQEARLRCSPMKGHSHVYWYRQLPEEGLKFMVYLQKENIIDESGMPKERFSAEFPKEGPSILRIQQVVRGDSAAYFCASSPKAGESEQYFGPGTRLTVT.

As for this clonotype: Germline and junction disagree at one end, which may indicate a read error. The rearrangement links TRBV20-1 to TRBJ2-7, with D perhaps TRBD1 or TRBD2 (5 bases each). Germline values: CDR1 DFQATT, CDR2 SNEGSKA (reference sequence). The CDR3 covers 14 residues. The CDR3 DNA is TGCAGTGCGAGCGTTCCGGGACGCTCCTACGACCAGTACTTC. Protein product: CSASVPGRSYDQYF.

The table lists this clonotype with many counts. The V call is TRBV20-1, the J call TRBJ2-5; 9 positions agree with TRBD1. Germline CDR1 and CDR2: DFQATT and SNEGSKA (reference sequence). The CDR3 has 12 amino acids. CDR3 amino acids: CSMNRGRETQYF. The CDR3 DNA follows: TGCAGCATGAACAGGGGGCGAGAGACCCAGTACTTC.

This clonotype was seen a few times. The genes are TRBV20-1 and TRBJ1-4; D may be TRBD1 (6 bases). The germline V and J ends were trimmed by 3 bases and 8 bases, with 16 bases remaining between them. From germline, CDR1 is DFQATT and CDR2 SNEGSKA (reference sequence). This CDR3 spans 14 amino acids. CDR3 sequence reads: CSARANREGEKLFF. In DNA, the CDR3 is TGCAGTGCTAGGGCTAACAGGGAAGGCGAAAAACTGTTTTTT.

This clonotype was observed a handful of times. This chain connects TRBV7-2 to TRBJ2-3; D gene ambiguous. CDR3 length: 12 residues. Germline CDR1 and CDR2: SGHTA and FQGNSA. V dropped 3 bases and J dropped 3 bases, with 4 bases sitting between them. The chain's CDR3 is CASSFQTDTQYF. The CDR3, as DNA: TGTGCCAGCAGCTTCCAGACAGATACGCAGTATTTT.

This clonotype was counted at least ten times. This CDR3 is CASSYSRSVTGELFF. As DNA, the CDR3 is TGTGCCAGCAGTTACTCGAGAAGCGTCACCGGGGAGCTGTTTTTT. V and J are TRBV6-5 and TRBJ2-2; D remains unclear. Germline CDR1 reads MNHEY; CDR2 reads SVGAGI. This CDR3 has 15 amino acids. V shed 0 bases and J shed 4 bases, with 9 bases lying between them.

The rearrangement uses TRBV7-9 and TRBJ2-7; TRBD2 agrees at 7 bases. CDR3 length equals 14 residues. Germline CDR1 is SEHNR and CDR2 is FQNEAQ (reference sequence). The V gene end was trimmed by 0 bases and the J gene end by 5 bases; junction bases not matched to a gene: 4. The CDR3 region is CASSLAMGGDEQYF. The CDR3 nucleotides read TGTGCCAGCAGCTTAGCCATGGGAGGGGACGAGCAGTACTTC.

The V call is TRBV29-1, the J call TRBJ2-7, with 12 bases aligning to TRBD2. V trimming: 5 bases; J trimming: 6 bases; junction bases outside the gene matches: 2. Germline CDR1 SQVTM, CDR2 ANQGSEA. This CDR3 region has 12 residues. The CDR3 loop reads CSVLGLAGEQYF. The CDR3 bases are TGCAGCGTTTTGGGACTAGCGGGCGAGCAGTACTTC.

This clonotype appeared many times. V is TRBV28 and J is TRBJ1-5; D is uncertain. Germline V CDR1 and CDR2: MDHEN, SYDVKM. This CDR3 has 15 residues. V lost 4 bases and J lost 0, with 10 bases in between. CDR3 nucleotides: TGTGCCAGCAGTTACGGACCTTATAGCAATCAGCCCCAGCATTTT. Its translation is CASSYGPYSNQPQHF.

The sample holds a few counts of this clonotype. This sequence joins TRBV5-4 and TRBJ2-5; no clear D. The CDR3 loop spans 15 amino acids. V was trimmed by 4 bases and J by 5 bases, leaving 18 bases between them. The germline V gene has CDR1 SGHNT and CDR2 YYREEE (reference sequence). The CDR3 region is CASSLPGRPGETQYF. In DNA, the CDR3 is TGTGCCAGCAGCCTCCCCGGACGGCCCGGGGAGACCCAGTACTTC.

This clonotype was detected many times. CDR3 sequence: CASRPGQENEQYF. The DNA for the CDR3 is TGTGCCAGCAGACCCGGACAGGAGAACGAGCAGTACTTC. V usage is TRBV6-1 and J usage is TRBJ2-7, with 7 bases that match TRBD1. Germline CDR1 reads MNHNS; CDR2 reads SASEGT. V shed 6 bases, J shed 5 bases, and the junction held 7 bases outside the gene matches. This CDR3 comprises 13 residues.

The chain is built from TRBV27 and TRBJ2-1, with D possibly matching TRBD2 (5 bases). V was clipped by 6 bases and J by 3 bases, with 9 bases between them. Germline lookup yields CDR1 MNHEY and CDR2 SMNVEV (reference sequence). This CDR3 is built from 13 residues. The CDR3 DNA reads TGTGCCAGCAGAGGACTGATCTACAATGAGCAGTTCTTC. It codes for CASRGLIYNEQFF.

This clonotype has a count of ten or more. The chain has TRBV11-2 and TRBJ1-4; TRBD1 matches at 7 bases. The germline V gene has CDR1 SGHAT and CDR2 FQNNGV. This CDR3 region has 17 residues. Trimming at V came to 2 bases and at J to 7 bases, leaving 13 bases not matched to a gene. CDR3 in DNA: TGTGCCAGCAGCTTACCACTGGGAGGGGGCGGAGGTGAAAAACTGTTTTTT. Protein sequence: CASSLPLGGGGGEKLFF. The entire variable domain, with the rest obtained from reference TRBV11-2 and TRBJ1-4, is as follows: EAGVAQSPRYKIIEKRQSVAFWCNPISGHATLYWYQQILGQGPKLLIQFQNNGVVDDSQLPKDRFSAERLKGVDSTLKIQPAKLEDSAVYLCASSLPLGGGGGEKLFFGSGTQLSVL.